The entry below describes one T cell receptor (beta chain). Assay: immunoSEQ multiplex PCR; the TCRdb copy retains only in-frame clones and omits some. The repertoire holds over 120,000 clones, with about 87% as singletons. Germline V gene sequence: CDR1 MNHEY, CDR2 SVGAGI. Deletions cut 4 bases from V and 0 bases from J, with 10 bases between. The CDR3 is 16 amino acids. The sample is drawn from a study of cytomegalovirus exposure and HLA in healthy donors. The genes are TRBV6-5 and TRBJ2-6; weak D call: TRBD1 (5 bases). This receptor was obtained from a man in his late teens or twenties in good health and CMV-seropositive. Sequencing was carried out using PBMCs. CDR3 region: CASSWTLSSGANVLTF. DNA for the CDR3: TGTGCCAGCAGTTGGACACTAAGCTCTGGGGCCAACGTCCTGACTTTC.